This TCR beta chain was captured in a study of cytomegalovirus exposure and HLA in healthy donors. For the study at large: Caucasian-associated ancestry cluster membership applied to about four fifths of over 350 genotyped donors.

This clone was seen only once. Its antigen is not known. Findings of the study overall: Most CMV-associated TCR beta chains appeared HLA-restricted in a later analysis. Later genetic work tied a missense DCLRE1C variant to beta-chain V and J trimming.

A multiplex PCR was run with 60 Vbeta primers and 13 Jbeta primers. Clones were read by immunoSEQ multiplex PCR, and TCRdb kept only the in-frame ones, dropping some. The sample contains some 100,000 clones, roughly 80% of which appear only once. The trim removed 5 bases at V and 1 base at J, leaving 7 bases unmatched. Germline V CDR1 and CDR2: SEHNR, FQNEAQ (reference sequence). This CDR3 is 15 amino acids long. This TCR derives from a man aged 45-65 years in good health and CMV-seropositive. The sample comprised PBMCs. The rearrangement uses TRBV7-9 and TRBJ2-5, with TRBD2 identical over 7 bases. The CDR3 DNA follows: TGTGCCAGCAGCCCCTGGGGGGGGAGCCAAGAGACCCAGTACTTC. Translating it yields CASSPWGGSQETQYF.